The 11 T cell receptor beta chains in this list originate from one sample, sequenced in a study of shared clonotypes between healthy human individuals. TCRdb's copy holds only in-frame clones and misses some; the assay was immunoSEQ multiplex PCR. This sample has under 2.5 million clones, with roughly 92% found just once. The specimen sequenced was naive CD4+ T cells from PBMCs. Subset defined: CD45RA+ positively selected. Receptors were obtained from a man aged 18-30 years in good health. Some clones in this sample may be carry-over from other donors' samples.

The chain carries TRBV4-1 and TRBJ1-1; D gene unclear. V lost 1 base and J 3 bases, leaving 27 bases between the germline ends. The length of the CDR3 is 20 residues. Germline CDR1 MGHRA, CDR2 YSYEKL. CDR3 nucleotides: TGCGCCAGCAGCCAAGCTGGTGGGCCGGTGGGGAGAGGAGCCTACACTGAAGCTTTCTTT. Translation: CASSQAGGPVGRGAYTEAFF.

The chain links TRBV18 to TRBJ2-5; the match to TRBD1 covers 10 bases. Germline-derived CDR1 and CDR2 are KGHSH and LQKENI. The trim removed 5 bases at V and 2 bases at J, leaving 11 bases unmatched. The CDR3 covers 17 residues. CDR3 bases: TGTGCCAGCTCATCCTTCCGCCGGGACAGGGGACAAGAGACCCAGTACTTC. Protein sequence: CASSSFRRDRGQETQYF.

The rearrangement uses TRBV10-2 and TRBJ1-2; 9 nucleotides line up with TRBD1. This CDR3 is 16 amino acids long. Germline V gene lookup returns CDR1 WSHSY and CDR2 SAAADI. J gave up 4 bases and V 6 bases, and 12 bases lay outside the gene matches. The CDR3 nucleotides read TGCGCCAGCAGCCAAGACAGGGGGTCCGATGTCTATGGCTACACCTTC. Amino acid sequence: CASSQDRGSDVYGYTF.

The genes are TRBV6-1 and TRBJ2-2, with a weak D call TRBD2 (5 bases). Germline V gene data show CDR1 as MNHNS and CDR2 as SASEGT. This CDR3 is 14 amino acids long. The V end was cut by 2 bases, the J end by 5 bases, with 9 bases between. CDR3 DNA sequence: TGTGCCAGCAGTGAATATTCGGGGACCGGGGAGCTGTTTTTT. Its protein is CASSEYSGTGELFF.

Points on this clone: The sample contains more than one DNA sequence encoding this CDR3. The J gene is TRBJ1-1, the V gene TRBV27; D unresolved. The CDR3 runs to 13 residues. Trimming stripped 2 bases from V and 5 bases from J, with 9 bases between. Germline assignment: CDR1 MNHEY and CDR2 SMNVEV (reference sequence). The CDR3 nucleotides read TGTGCCAGCAGTTTAGGCGTGGGGACTGAAGCTTTCTTT. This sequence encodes CASSLGVGTEAFF.

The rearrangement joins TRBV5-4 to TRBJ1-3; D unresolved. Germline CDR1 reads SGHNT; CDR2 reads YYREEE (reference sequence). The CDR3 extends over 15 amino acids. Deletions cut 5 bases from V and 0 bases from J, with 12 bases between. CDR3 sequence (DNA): TGTGCCAGCAGTGTCGAGTCGGGCTCTGGAAACACCATATATTTT. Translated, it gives CASSVESGSGNTIYF.

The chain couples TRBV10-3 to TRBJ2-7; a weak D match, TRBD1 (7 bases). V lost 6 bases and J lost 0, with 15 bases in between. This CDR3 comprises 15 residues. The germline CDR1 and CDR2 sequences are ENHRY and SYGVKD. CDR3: CAIRQNQGGSYEQYF. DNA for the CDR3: TGTGCCATCAGACAAAACCAGGGGGGCTCCTACGAGCAGTACTTC.

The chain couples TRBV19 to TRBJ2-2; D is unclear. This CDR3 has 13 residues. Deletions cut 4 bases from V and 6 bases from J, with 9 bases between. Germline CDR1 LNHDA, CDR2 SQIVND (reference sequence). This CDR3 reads CASSRGIAGELFF. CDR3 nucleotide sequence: TGTGCCAGTAGTAGGGGAATCGCCGGGGAGCTGTTTTTT.

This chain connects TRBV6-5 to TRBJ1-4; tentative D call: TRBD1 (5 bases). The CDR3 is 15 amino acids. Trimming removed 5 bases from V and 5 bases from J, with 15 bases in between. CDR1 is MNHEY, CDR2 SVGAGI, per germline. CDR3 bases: TGTGCCAGCAGTCTGGTAGGGGCCGAAAATGAAAAACTGTTTTTT. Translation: CASSLVGAENEKLFF.

Here the CDR3 reads CASSLGPHIGQYF. CDR3 in DNA: TGCGCCAGCAGCTTGGGACCCCATATAGGGCAGTACTTC. The chain joins TRBV5-1 to TRBJ2-7; D is ambiguous. The germline CDR1 and CDR2 sequences are SGHRS and YFSETQ. Trimming pared 0 bases from V and 9 bases from J, leaving 13 bases between. The CDR3 extends over 13 amino acids.

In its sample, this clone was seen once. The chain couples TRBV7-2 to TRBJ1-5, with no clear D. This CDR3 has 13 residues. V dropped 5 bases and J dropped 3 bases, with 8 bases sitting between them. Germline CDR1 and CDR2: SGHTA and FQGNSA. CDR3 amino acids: CASSPDPNQPQHF. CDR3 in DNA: TGTGCCAGCAGCCCGGACCCCAATCAGCCCCAGCATTTT.